In its sample, the clone carrying this T cell receptor (beta chain) was seen many times. Its antigen is as yet unknown. Constant-segment primers served in 5'RACE that generated TCR alpha and TCR beta cDNA libraries bearing sample barcodes and UMIs. TCRdb called the 5' RACE reads again in MiXCR, with one record for every CDR3 protein. The table shows some 350,000 distinct CDR3 sequences, with less than 20% occurring only once. The sample is drawn from a study of T-cell memory formation after mild COVID-19. After removal of 10 bases from V and 5 bases from J, the junction contained 9 bases not matched to a gene. Germline V CDR1 and CDR2: ENHRY, SYGVKD. The CDR3 has 13 amino acids. Study-wide results and limits: Second-wave clones that peaked on day 37 lacked confirmed SARS-CoV-2 specificity.

The sequence was obtained from a man aged 18 to 29 who had mild COVID-19 (a few samples of this study predate the infection). Cell type and time point are not known. The sequencing sample was made of PBMCs or a T cell subset sorted from them (not recorded which). The J gene is TRBJ2-5, the V gene TRBV10-3; 8 nucleotides align to TRBD2. Here the CDR3 reads CATVAGPLETQYF. The CDR3 DNA is TGTGCCACAGTAGCGGGGCCCTTGGAGACCCAGTACTTC.